The next 21 T cell receptor beta chains were all read from a single sample in a study of CD8 T cells in Susac syndrome. After extraction with the RNeasy kit, about 0.45 to 1 ug of the RNA was reverse transcribed using random hexamers. TCRdb reprocessed the immunoSEQ multiplex PCR reads via MiXCR and lists one record per CDR3 protein. The sample comprises over 100,000 distinct CDR3 sequences, around 90% of which are singletons, and about 0.11% rests with the top ten. Sequencing was performed on CD8+ T cells from PBMCs. All receptors derive from a human donor in good health.

The chain links TRBV20-1 to TRBJ1-5, with D maybe TRBD1 (5 bases). The ends were cut back, 5 bases at V and 4 bases at J, with 12 bases in the middle. The CDR3 has 13 amino acids. In germline, CDR1 is DFQATT, CDR2 SNEGSKA (reference sequence). The CDR3 sequence is CSAEGGGNQPQHF. CDR3 in DNA: TGCAGTGCTGAGGGCGGGGGGAATCAGCCCCAGCATTTT.

CDR3 amino acids: CASSQDGTGSSYEQYF. The CDR3, as DNA: TGTGCCAGCAGCCAAGATGGGACAGGGTCATCCTACGAGCAGTACTTC. The chain carries TRBV4-2 and TRBJ2-7, with 9 bases identical to TRBD1. This CDR3 has 16 amino acids. Trimming removed 0 bases from V and 1 base from J; junction bases left unmatched: 4. CDR1 is LGHNA and CDR2 is YNFKEQ in the germline V gene.

The gene calls are TRBV7-9 and TRBJ2-7; the match to TRBD2 covers 7 bases. Germline V CDR1 and CDR2: SEHNR, FQNEAQ (reference sequence). The V segment lost 1 base and the J segment 2 bases; nucleotides outside the gene matches: 8. The CDR3 loop spans 16 amino acids. The CDR3 sequence is CASSLVELAVPYEQYF. CDR3 sequence (DNA): TGTGCCAGCAGCTTAGTAGAGCTAGCGGTACCCTACGAGCAGTACTTC.

This chain uses TRBV20-1 with TRBJ2-3; TRBD1 matches 12 bases. V lost 2 bases, J lost 5 bases, and 5 bases stayed unmatched. The CDR3 covers 15 residues. Germline V CDR1 and CDR2: DFQATT, SNEGSKA (reference sequence). The CDR3 sequence: CSARPGDRGQDTQYF. CDR3 nucleotides: TGCAGTGCTAGACCCGGGGACAGGGGGCAAGATACGCAGTATTTT.

The chain employs TRBV6-1 and TRBJ2-2, with 9 bases lining up with TRBD1. The V gene end was trimmed by 6 bases and the J gene end by 12 bases; junction bases not matched to a gene: 17. The CDR3 spans 16 residues. Germline CDR1 MNHNS, CDR2 SASEGT. Here the CDR3 reads CASRTGGGGMPGKLFF. Here the CDR3 DNA reads TGTGCCAGCAGGACAGGGGGGGGAGGGATGCCGGGGAAGCTGTTTTTT.

The CDR3 sequence: CASSFSGGLAVTDTQYF. CDR3 nucleotide sequence: TGTGCCAGCAGCTTCAGCGGGGGACTAGCGGTCACAGATACGCAGTATTTT. The chain has TRBV7-2 and TRBJ2-3, with 11 positions matching TRBD2. This CDR3 comprises 17 residues. V was clipped by 3 bases and J by 2 bases; unmatched bases: 7. The germline V gene has CDR1 SGHTA and CDR2 FQGNSA.

The rearrangement links TRBV10-3 to TRBJ2-7; perhaps TRBD2 as D (7 bases). CDR1 ENHRY and CDR2 SYGVKD come from the germline V gene. The V end was cut by 3 bases, the J end by 3 bases, with 15 bases between. This CDR3 is 15 amino acids long. This CDR3 reads CAISDLGGTFYEQYF. In DNA form, the CDR3 reads TGTGCCATCAGTGACTTGGGGGGGACATTCTACGAGCAGTACTTC.

This chain connects TRBV23-1 to TRBJ2-7, with TRBD1 identical over 7 bases. TRBV23-1 is noted as an ORF with a role that remains uncertain. The V segment lost 3 bases and the J segment 0 bases; nucleotides outside the gene matches: 5. The CDR3 extends over 15 amino acids. The CDR3 reads CASSHGDRSSYEQYF. CDR3 coding DNA: TGCGCCAGCAGTCATGGGGACAGAAGCTCCTACGAGCAGTACTTC.

The rearrangement uses TRBV3-1 and TRBJ2-7; no firm D call. Trimming pared 0 bases from V and 2 bases from J, leaving 8 bases between. Germline V gene lookup returns CDR1 LGHDT and CDR2 YNNKEL (reference sequence). The CDR3 covers 14 residues. The CDR3: CASSQDTATYEQYF. For the CDR3, the DNA is TGTGCCAGCAGCCAAGATACAGCCACCTACGAGCAGTACTTC.

The chain is built from TRBV18 and TRBJ1-1; no firm D call. V lost 3 bases to trimming and J lost 7 bases, with 15 bases between them. The CDR3 runs to 14 residues. Germline V gene lookup returns CDR1 KGHSH and CDR2 LQKENI. CDR3 sequence (DNA): TGTGCCAGCTCACCGAATTGGGGAGACGGTGAAGCTTTCTTT. Its protein is CASSPNWGDGEAFF.

This rearrangement joins TRBV6-1 to TRBJ2-3, with D unresolved. With 2 bases removed from V and 1 base from J, the gap between germline ends came to 10 bases. Germline CDR1 is MNHNS and CDR2 is SASEGT. The CDR3 totals 15 residues. CDR3 nucleotide sequence: TGTGCCAGCAGTGAATGGTATGGGGGCACAGATACGCAGTATTTT. Its protein is CASSEWYGGTDTQYF.

The genes are TRBV12-3 or TRBV12-4 and TRBJ1-1; no reliable D call. The V and J ends lost 0 bases and 8 bases respectively, with 10 bases between them. The CDR3 consists of 13 residues. CDR3 coding DNA: TGTGCCAGCAGTTTAGCACAGAATGGGGAAGCTTTCTTT. Its protein is CASSLAQNGEAFF.

This chain links TRBV29-1 with TRBJ2-3, with D possibly TRBD2 on 5 matching bases. The length of the CDR3 is 13 residues. V lost 0 bases and J 8 bases, leaving 12 bases between the germline ends. CDR1 is SQVTM, CDR2 ANQGSEA, per germline. CDR3 loop: CSVEDREGATQYF. CDR3 in DNA: TGCAGCGTTGAAGATCGTGAGGGCGCTACGCAGTATTTT.

This clonotype was found many times. The gene calls are TRBV5-6 and TRBJ2-2; 7 bases line up with TRBD1. Germline CDR1 is SGHDT and CDR2 is YYEEEE. The CDR3 loop spans 18 amino acids. Trimming removed 4 bases from V and 3 bases from J; junction bases left unmatched: 15. The DNA of the CDR3 is TGTGCCAGCAGCGCGCGATTCCGGGACAGCTCGTACACCGGGGAGCTGTTTTTT. Translating it yields CASSARFRDSSYTGELFF.

This chain uses TRBV6-5 with TRBJ1-1, with 8 bases matching TRBD1. Germline V gene lookup returns CDR1 MNHEY and CDR2 SVGAGI. The V segment lost 6 bases and the J segment 4 bases; nucleotides outside the gene matches: 10. The CDR3 is 15 residues long. Here the CDR3 reads CASRSDRGYGTEAFF. CDR3 DNA sequence: TGTGCCAGCAGGTCAGACAGGGGTTACGGCACTGAAGCTTTCTTT.

V usage is TRBV7-2 and J usage is TRBJ2-3; perhaps TRBD2 as D (6 bases). Trimming removed 5 bases at V and 2 bases at J, with 17 bases between. Germline-derived CDR1 and CDR2 are SGHTA and FQGNSA. The CDR3 contains 16 residues. DNA for the CDR3: TGTGCCAGCAGCCGAATGGGACTCCCACCCACAGATACGCAGTATTTT. Translated: CASSRMGLPPTDTQYF.

The chain couples TRBV7-2 to TRBJ2-7; D is uncertain. The germline V gene has CDR1 SGHTA and CDR2 FQGNSA. The CDR3 is 14 amino acids. V gave up 9 bases and J gave up 4 bases, with 19 bases separating them. The CDR3 is CASTTEPAAYEQYF. In nucleotides, the CDR3 is TGTGCCAGTACGACGGAGCCAGCAGCTTACGAGCAGTACTTC.

V usage is TRBV4-3 and J usage is TRBJ1-4; no clear D. The CDR3 consists of 15 residues. Trimming left V 0 bases short and J 11 bases short, with 16 bases between. In germline, CDR1 is LGHNA, CDR2 YSLEER. CDR3 residues: CASSQEVAVGRKLFF. The CDR3 nucleotides are TGCGCCAGCAGCCAAGAGGTGGCCGTGGGGAGGAAACTGTTTTTT.

This chain connects TRBV12-2 to TRBJ2-5; TRBD1 is taken as the D call from the table, unchecked against the DNA. TRBV12-2 is a pseudogene. The CDR3 loop spans 17 amino acids. The CDR3 region is CASRSYKIGGRGETQYF. DNA of the CDR3: TGTGCAAGTCGCTCATACAAGATCGGCGGGAGAGGGGAGACCCAGTACTTC.

The chain is built from TRBV9 and TRBJ1-4, with D perhaps matching TRBD1 (6 bases). Germline V lookup: CDR1 SGDLS, CDR2 YYNGEE. V was pared by 2 bases and J by 5 bases, with 16 bases between. CDR3 length: 16 amino acids. The CDR3 nucleotides read TGTGCCAGCAGCGTCGAAAACGGAGGGGGGAATGAAAAACTGTTTTTT. Its protein is CASSVENGGGNEKLFF. The variable domain in full, completed from reference TRBV9 and TRBJ1-4, reads DSGVTQTPKHLITATGQRVTLRCSPRSGDLSVYWYQQSLDQGLQFLIQYYNGEERAKGNILERFSAQQFPDLHSELNLSSLELGDSALYFCASSVENGGGNEKLFFGSGTQLSVL.

The count of this clonotype is one. The chain is built from TRBV2 and TRBJ1-5, with D hard to call. Germline V lookup: CDR1 SNHLY, CDR2 FYNNEI. CDR3 length: 14 residues. Trimming took 2 bases from V and 1 from J, leaving 6 bases between them. In nucleotides, the CDR3 is TGTGCCAGCAGTGAAAGCCACAGCAATCAGCCCCAGCATTTT. This gives the protein CASSESHSNQPQHF.